The 13 T cell receptor beta chains listed next were all sequenced from one sample in a study of blood T cell repertoires in COVID-19. Clones were sequenced by immunoSEQ multiplex PCR, and TCRdb holds only the in-frame ones, with some missing. The sample lists approximately 440,000 clones; around 90% were seen once. Sequenced: PBMCs or T cells enriched from blood (not recorded which). All receptors come from a woman younger than 35 who had recovered from COVID-19.

The chain recombines TRBV5-1 with TRBJ2-5; a possible D gene is TRBD2 (6 bases). Germline lookup yields CDR1 SGHRS and CDR2 YFSETQ. V gave up 0 bases and J gave up 4 bases, with 13 bases separating them. The CDR3 has 15 residues. As DNA, the CDR3 is TGCGCCAGCAGCTTGGAGCTAGCGATAATAGAGACCCAGTACTTC. This encodes CASSLELAIIETQYF.

J is TRBJ1-4 and V is TRBV19; tentative D call: TRBD1 (5 bases). The ends were cut back, 4 bases at V and 0 bases at J, with 12 bases in the middle. The CDR3 is 16 residues long. CDR1 LNHDA and CDR2 SQIVND come from the germline V gene (reference sequence). Here the CDR3 DNA reads TGTGCCAGTAGTACGCGAAAGGGGTCAACTAATGAAAAACTGTTTTTT. Amino acids: CASSTRKGSTNEKLFF.

The chain couples TRBV4-2 to TRBJ2-3, with TRBD2 matching over 7 bases. V trimming: 4 bases; J trimming: 4 bases; junction bases outside the gene matches: 14. The CDR3 covers 17 residues. Germline V lookup: CDR1 LGHNA, CDR2 YNFKEQ. CDR3 amino acids: CASSRDLLAPPPDTQYF. CDR3 sequence (DNA): TGTGCCAGCAGCCGAGACCTACTAGCGCCCCCCCCAGATACGCAGTATTTT.

This clone came up a few times. The chain employs TRBV5-1 and TRBJ1-1; D not certain. Trimming left V 0 bases short and J 1 base short, with 13 bases between. In germline, CDR1 is SGHRS, CDR2 YFSETQ. This CDR3 contains 16 residues. The CDR3 region has the DNA TGCGCCAGCAGCTTGGCGGAGGGCGCCAGGAACACTGAAGCTTTCTTT. Translating gives CASSLAEGARNTEAFF.

The rearrangement links TRBV2 to TRBJ2-7, with TRBD1 matching 8 bases. Germline V CDR1 and CDR2: SNHLY, FYNNEI. The CDR3 consists of 15 residues. The V and J ends lost 11 bases and 7 bases, in that order; junction bases with no gene match: 19. Here the CDR3 reads CAAYATGVLPGEQYF. CDR3 sequence (DNA): TGTGCCGCGTACGCGACAGGGGTACTCCCAGGGGAGCAGTACTTC.

This chain links TRBV28 with TRBJ1-2; weak D call: TRBD1 (5 bases). Germline assignment: CDR1 MDHEN and CDR2 SYDVKM. The germline V and J ends were trimmed by 2 bases and 8 bases, with 18 bases remaining between them. The CDR3 spans 15 residues. This chain's CDR3 is CASSLAGGLKKGYTF. In DNA, the CDR3 is TGTGCCAGCAGTTTAGCTGGGGGGTTAAAAAAGGGCTACACCTTC.

This clone was counted once. The chain combines TRBV19 with TRBJ1-1; D may be TRBD1 (6 bases). Germline assignment: CDR1 LNHDA and CDR2 SQIVND (reference sequence). The CDR3 loop spans 14 amino acids. V lost 5 bases, J lost 3 bases, and 13 bases lay in between. The DNA of the CDR3 is TGTGCCAGTAGTTCACAGGGTAGGGACACTGAAGCTTTCTTT. It codes for CASSSQGRDTEAFF.

CDR3 protein: CASSSRTGLNEQFF. For the CDR3, the DNA is TGTGCCAGCAGCTCTCGGACAGGGTTAAATGAGCAGTTCTTC. The chain has TRBV5-4 and TRBJ2-1; 8 positions match TRBD1. J gave up 7 bases and V 3 bases, and 6 bases lay outside the gene matches. CDR3 size: 14 residues. Germline V lookup: CDR1 SGHNT, CDR2 YYREEE (reference sequence).

The chain joins TRBV30 to TRBJ2-5; tentatively, D is TRBD1 (6 bases). The V end was cut by 2 bases, the J end by 0 bases, with 7 bases between. This CDR3 has 13 amino acids. Germline loops: CDR1 GTSNPN, CDR2 SVGIG (reference sequence). Written as DNA, the CDR3 is TGTGCCTGGAGTCCAGGGGACCAAGAGACCCAGTACTTC. This sequence encodes CAWSPGDQETQYF. Full variable domain (rest looked up from reference TRBV30 and TRBJ2-5): SQTIHQWPATLVQPVGSPLSLECTVEGTSNPNLYWYRQAAGRGLQLLFYSVGIGQISSEVPQNLSASRPQDRQFILSSKKLLLSDSGFYLCAWSPGDQETQYFGPGTRLLVL.

V gene TRBV30 combines with J gene TRBJ1-3, with TRBD1 as a possible D gene (6 bases). V was cut by 2 bases and J by 2 bases, with 7 bases left in between. The CDR3 has 13 amino acids. Germline V lookup: CDR1 GTSNPN, CDR2 SVGIG (reference sequence). The CDR3 DNA follows: TGTGCCTGGAGTCGGGACACTGGAAACACCATATATTTT. It translates to CAWSRDTGNTIYF. The full variable domain, its missing parts supplied by reference TRBV30 and TRBJ1-3, is SQTIHQWPATLVQPVGSPLSLECTVEGTSNPNLYWYRQAAGRGLQLLFYSVGIGQISSEVPQNLSASRPQDRQFILSSKKLLLSDSGFYLCAWSRDTGNTIYFGEGSWLTVV.

Note on this clone: This CDR3 is also generated by other DNA sequences in the sample. The chain has TRBV5-4 and TRBJ2-3; 7 positions match TRBD1. The V and J ends lost 2 bases and 0 bases, in that order; junction bases with no gene match: 6. This CDR3 spans 16 amino acids. Germline V gene sequence: CDR1 SGHNT, CDR2 YYREEE (reference sequence). The CDR3 is CASSLGGPSSTDTQYF. CDR3 DNA sequence: TGTGCCAGCAGCTTAGGGGGCCCTTCTAGCACAGATACGCAGTATTTT.

The chain joins TRBV7-6 to TRBJ2-5; 7 bases agree with TRBD1. The CDR3 has 19 amino acids. J gave up 2 bases and V 1 base, and 16 bases lay outside the gene matches. Germline assignment: CDR1 SGHVS and CDR2 FNYEAQ. The CDR3 here is CASSLDQESDRNSQETQYF. As DNA, the CDR3 is TGTGCCAGCAGCTTAGATCAGGAGTCGGACAGGAATTCTCAAGAGACCCAGTACTTC.

The rearrangement joins TRBV5-1 to TRBJ2-7; the match to TRBD1 covers 8 bases. Germline V gene sequence: CDR1 SGHRS, CDR2 YFSETQ. The CDR3 loop spans 15 amino acids. The V segment lost 0 bases and the J segment 5 bases; nucleotides outside the gene matches: 7. DNA of the CDR3: TGCGCCAGCAGCTTGGAAGTGACAGGGGTAGACGAGCAGTACTTC. It encodes CASSLEVTGVDEQYF.